This T cell receptor beta chain was documented in a study of blood T cell repertoires in COVID-19. The CDR3 is 15 residues long. Looked up from germline, CDR1 is SGHKS and CDR2 is YYEKEE (reference sequence). After removal of 0 bases from V and 7 bases from J, the junction contained 6 bases not matched to a gene. In the authors' methods: Cell counts per sample came from amplifying reference gene primers. Profiled with immunoSEQ multiplex PCR; TCRdb holds only in-frame clones, not every one. V, J and clone size derive from that table, while D and trimming were established from the DNA sequence. The data contain some 70,000 clones, around nine tenths of them singletons.

Source material: peripheral blood. The chain has TRBV5-5 and TRBJ2-1; 8 positions agree with TRBD1. The receptor was derived from a man between 65 and 80 years old with active or convalescent COVID-19. The CDR3 nucleotides read TGTGCCAGCAGCTTGGAGGCAGGGGGCTGGAATGAGCAGTTCTTC. Its translation: CASSLEAGGWNEQFF.